Described below is a single T cell receptor (beta chain) sequence and its context. Its antigen is unidentified. Amplification used 60 Vbeta primers and 13 Jbeta primers. Per the study methods: Tens of millions of unique TCR beta chains, 9 million to 14 million shared, were counted in a later analysis. This table comes from immunoSEQ multiplex PCR, and its TCRdb copy is limited to in-frame clones, with some not included. That table gives V, J and clone size, and the DNA gave D and trimming. Counted here are around 58,000 clones, roughly 74% occurring once; the ten biggest clones make up roughly 35%. The sample comes from a study of cytomegalovirus exposure and HLA in healthy donors. Regarding the study as a whole: Donors belonging to an Asian-associated ancestry cluster reportedly showed fewer N-insertions in productive TCRs than the roughly 670-donor mean, according to what a later analysis found. Under in vitro conditions, three CMV-associated chains were confirmed as specific for CMV antigens.

The CDR3 sequence is 14 residues long. Germline CDR1 is MRHNA and CDR2 is SNTAGT. Trimming left V 6 bases short and J 3 bases short, with 11 bases between. Healthy donors of bone marrow made up the group. The sample taken for sequencing was PBMCs. The receptor was isolated from a man between 40 and 49 years old in good health and CMV-seropositive. The chain employs TRBV6-4 and TRBJ2-2; tentative D call: TRBD2 (5 bases). The CDR3 is CASSLTTYTGELFF. DNA of the CDR3: TGTGCCAGCAGCTTGACTACGTACACCGGGGAGCTGTTTTTT.